This TCR beta chain comes out of a study of blood T cell repertoires in COVID-19. Per the original data handling: The authors estimated nucleated cell counts from reference gene primer amplification. Sequenced by immunoSEQ multiplex PCR; TCRdb stores in-frame clones only, minus some. V and J calls and clone size are those listed in that table; D and trimming were worked out from the DNA. The data show around 240,000 clones, with 86% seen just once and about 2.1% held by the top ten. This study enrolled people aged roughly 18 to 89 from about two dozen US geographic areas. Cohort allocation depended upon clinical history that participants reported. V was shortened by 0 bases and J by 7 bases, with 10 bases between the two germline ends. The CDR3 contains 13 residues. CDR1 is SGHRS, CDR2 YFSETQ, per germline.

The receptor comes from a woman in her fifties or sixties who had recovered from COVID-19. Sequencing was done on a sample of PBMCs or T cells enriched from blood (not recorded which). The rearrangement links TRBV5-1 to TRBJ1-2; D ambiguous. CDR3 residues: CASSLEGGGGYTF. Written as DNA, the CDR3 is TGCGCCAGCAGCTTGGAGGGAGGAGGTGGCTACACCTTC.